A single sample gave rise to the 11 T cell receptor beta chains below, sequenced in a study of Ad26.COV2.S vaccination and SARS-CoV-2 variants. The treatment is: roughly 18 received Ad26.COV2.S at low or high dose, single or two shots; about 5 received placebo; per-sample allocation not given. Sampling occurred on day 63 after the first vaccine or placebo injection. Profiling relied on immunoSEQ multiplex PCR, and the TCRdb table lists in-frame clones only, not all of them. The table shows around 450,000 clones, with nearly 90% occurring only once. This material consisted of peripheral blood, taken in a trial of Ad26.COV2.S vaccine versus placebo. The receptors derive from a person aged 18-65 years who received the Ad26.COV2.S COVID-19 vaccine or a placebo.

This sequence joins TRBV4-3 and TRBJ2-2; the match to TRBD2 covers 13 bases. Germline V gene data show CDR1 as LGHNA and CDR2 as YSLEER. CDR3 length: 17 amino acids. With V trimmed by 1 base and J by 7 bases, 6 bases remained unmatched. The CDR3 DNA reads as TGCGCCAGCAGCCAAGGGACTAGCGGGAGTATCGACGGGGAGCTGTTTTTT. This translates into CASSQGTSGSIDGELFF.

J is TRBJ2-3 and V is TRBV5-1, with TRBD2 matching over 7 bases. The ends lost 0 bases at V and 1 base at J; junction bases unmatched: 2. Germline lookup yields CDR1 SGHRS and CDR2 YFSETQ. CDR3 length: 15 residues. DNA for the CDR3: TGCGCCAGCAGCTTGGTTCTAGCGGGCACAGATACGCAGTATTTT. It encodes CASSLVLAGTDTQYF.

The rearrangement uses TRBV7-2 and TRBJ2-2; D remains unclear. The CDR3 covers 16 residues. V lost 5 bases, J lost 2 bases, and 15 bases lay in between. CDR1 and CDR2 from the germline V gene are SGHTA and FQGNSA. The CDR3 region is CASSPRWLLNTGELFF. The CDR3, as DNA: TGTGCCAGCAGCCCCCGTTGGCTACTAAACACCGGGGAGCTGTTTTTT.

This chain uses TRBV29-1 with TRBJ2-1; 7 bases match TRBD2. The CDR3 is 11 amino acids. The germline V gene has CDR1 SQVTM and CDR2 ANQGSEA. The V segment lost 8 bases and the J segment 6 bases; nucleotides outside the gene matches: 4. The DNA for the CDR3 is TGCAGCTCGGGAGGAGTCAATGAGCAGTTCTTC. Its translation is CSSGGVNEQFF.

This chain uses TRBV4-3 with TRBJ1-1; 7 nucleotides line up with TRBD1. The CDR3 is 15 amino acids. The J segment lost 2 bases and the V segment lost 4 bases, leaving 7 bases of the junction unmatched. CDR1 LGHNA and CDR2 YSLEER come from the germline V gene. CDR3 region: CASSRLAGGNTEAFF. The CDR3 nucleotides read TGCGCCAGCAGCCGCCTGGCAGGGGGTAACACTGAAGCTTTCTTT.

The gene calls are TRBV19 and TRBJ2-3; 9 nucleotides agree with TRBD2. CDR1 and CDR2 (germline): LNHDA, SQIVND (reference sequence). CDR3 length: 17 amino acids. The V and J ends lost 0 bases and 1 base, in that order; junction bases with no gene match: 5. CDR3 DNA sequence: TGTGCCAGTAGTATAGAAATGGGCGGGAGGGGCACAGATACGCAGTATTTT. Translation gives CASSIEMGGRGTDTQYF.

Notes on this clone: Other DNA sequences within the sample encode an identical CDR3. This CDR3 reads CASSFGPGANVLTF. The CDR3 DNA sequence: TGCGCCAGCAGCTTCGGCCCTGGGGCCAACGTCCTGACTTTC. The chain is built from TRBV5-1 and TRBJ2-6; D remains unclear. The germline CDR1 and CDR2 sequences are SGHRS and YFSETQ. The CDR3 loop spans 14 amino acids. V shed 2 bases and J shed 2 bases, with 5 bases lying between them. Based on the CDR3 plus reference TRBV5-1 and TRBJ2-6, the full variable domain is KAGVTQTPRYLIKTRGQQVTLSCSPISGHRSVSWYQQTPGQGLQFLFEYFSETQRNKGNFPGRFSGRQFSNSRSEMNVSTLELGDSALYLCASSFGPGANVLTFGAGSRLTVL.

The V and J genes are TRBV28 and TRBJ1-5; TRBD1 agrees at 8 bases. Trimming at V came to 6 bases and at J to 6 bases, leaving 4 bases not matched to a gene. This CDR3 contains 13 residues. Germline V CDR1 and CDR2: MDHEN, SYDVKM. The CDR3 nucleotides read TGTGCCAGCAGGAGGACAGGGAGTCAGCCCCAGCATTTT. Translated: CASRRTGSQPQHF.

The chain carries TRBV30 and TRBJ2-7, with D possibly matching TRBD2 (7 bases). There are 15 residues in the CDR3. CDR1 is GTSNPN and CDR2 is SVGIG in the germline V gene (reference sequence). V lost 5 bases, J lost 5 bases, and 22 bases lay in between. This CDR3 is CAWLKQTGGADEQYF. The DNA of the CDR3 is TGTGCCTGGCTAAAACAGACGGGGGGCGCCGACGAGCAGTACTTC.

V gene TRBV5-6 combines with J gene TRBJ2-3; perhaps TRBD2 as D (5 bases). This CDR3 spans 11 amino acids. Germline V gene sequence: CDR1 SGHDT, CDR2 YYEEEE. V lost 4 bases and J 11 bases, leaving 11 bases between the germline ends. The CDR3 reads CASSAGGGQYF. The CDR3 bases are TGTGCCAGCAGCGCCGGTGGAGGGCAGTATTTT.

The V call is TRBV6-4, the J call TRBJ1-2; no firm D call. V was pared by 8 bases and J by 7 bases, with 11 bases between. CDR1 is MRHNA and CDR2 is SNTAGT in the germline V gene. The CDR3 is 11 amino acids. DNA for the CDR3: TGTGCCAGCGACTATCTGCGTGGCTACACCTTC. It specifies CASDYLRGYTF.